One and the same sample provided the 30 T cell receptor beta chains below, sequenced in a study of blood T cell repertoires in COVID-19 (dated by TCRdb to 2020 to 2022). The library was produced with the immunoSEQ multiplex PCR assay. In its TCRdb copy, this immuneACCESS table keeps in-frame sequences only and misses some clones. Where compared with another copy, unresolved V genes explain less than half of these, and the others have no known cause. A total of about 280,000 clones appear in this sample, approximately 85% of them only once. The top ten hold about an eighth of the sample. Sequenced: peripheral blood. All receptors come from a human donor in a cohort sampled during active COVID-19.

The genes are TRBV5-1 and TRBJ2-5; tentatively, D is TRBD2 (6 bases). This CDR3 is 14 amino acids long. V shed 2 bases and J shed 5 bases, with 13 bases lying between them. In germline, CDR1 is SGHRS, CDR2 YFSETQ. The CDR3 protein is CASSFRGTGETQYF. DNA for the CDR3: TGCGCCAGCAGCTTTCGGGGGACGGGGGAGACCCAGTACTTC.

The V and J genes are TRBV24-1 and TRBJ2-3; 16 bases map to TRBD2. In germline, CDR1 is KGHDR, CDR2 SFDVKD. The length of the CDR3 is 21 residues. V lost 5 bases and J lost 0; bases outside the gene matches: 13. CDR3 nucleotides: TGTGCCACCAGTGGTATATCCCCCGGGACTAGCGGGAGGGGGAGCACAGATACGCAGTATTTT. Translated: CATSGISPGTSGRGSTDTQYF.

Worth noting for this clone: Compared with germline, one end of the junction differs, possibly owing to a read error. The chain joins TRBV7-9 to TRBJ2-1; D gene ambiguous. Germline V gene sequence: CDR1 SEHNR, CDR2 FQNEAQ (reference sequence). This CDR3 has 13 amino acids. The CDR3 spells CASSFKGGEPSVF. The CDR3 DNA reads TGTGCCAGCAGCTTCAAAGGCGGCGAGCCCTCAGTCTTC.

This clone was recorded once. The rearrangement links TRBV28 to TRBJ1-5; perhaps TRBD1 as D (5 bases). Trimming took 7 bases from V and 2 from J, leaving 12 bases between them. From germline, CDR1 is MDHEN and CDR2 SYDVKM. The CDR3 is 14 residues long. The CDR3 region is CASTRGGGNQPQHF. CDR3 DNA: TGTGCCAGCACCCGAGGAGGGGGCAATCAGCCCCAGCATTTT.

The CDR3 region is CASSPGQGNIQETQYF. CDR3 DNA sequence: TGTGCCAGTAGCCCCGGACAGGGTAATATCCAAGAGACCCAGTACTTC. The chain links TRBV19 to TRBJ2-5; 8 nucleotides agree with TRBD1. Germline V gene lookup returns CDR1 LNHDA and CDR2 SQIVND (reference sequence). The V and J ends lost 6 bases and 1 base, in that order; junction bases with no gene match: 10. The CDR3 is 16 residues long.

This clone was counted a few times. J is TRBJ2-1 and V is TRBV5-1, with TRBD2 as a possible D gene (6 bases). CDR1 and CDR2 (germline): SGHRS, YFSETQ. CDR3 length equals 17 residues. V was pared by 4 bases and J by 6 bases, with 23 bases between. Here the CDR3 reads CASSPVLSGARGNEQFF. CDR3 sequence (DNA): TGCGCCAGCAGCCCTGTCCTTTCGGGAGCTCGGGGCAATGAGCAGTTCTTC.

This rearrangement joins TRBV19 to TRBJ1-5, with TRBD1 identical over 9 bases. The V gene's germline CDR1 is LNHDA and CDR2 SQIVND (reference sequence). V lost 2 bases to trimming and J lost 1 base; unmatched junction nucleotides: 6. The CDR3 runs to 17 residues. CDR3 protein: CASSILTGGLSNQPQHF. The CDR3 bases are TGTGCCAGTAGTATACTAACAGGGGGCTTAAGCAATCAGCCCCAGCATTTT.

The chain recombines TRBV7-2 with TRBJ2-2; weak D call: TRBD2 (6 bases). CDR1 is SGHTA, CDR2 FQGNSA, per germline. This CDR3 spans 15 amino acids. The V end was cut by 6 bases, the J end by 7 bases, with 18 bases between. CDR3: CASRSTGTYNGELFF. The CDR3 coding sequence is TGTGCCAGCAGATCTACCGGGACTTATAACGGGGAGCTGTTTTTT.

The chain employs TRBV9 and TRBJ1-2, with D perhaps TRBD1 (6 bases). Trimming pared 4 bases from V and 6 bases from J, leaving 22 bases between. The V gene's germline CDR1 is SGDLS and CDR2 YYNGEE. The CDR3 sequence is 16 residues long. Written as DNA, the CDR3 is TGTGCCAGCAGCATAGGGCCCACAACAGGGCTTAATGGCTACACCTTC. Its translation: CASSIGPTTGLNGYTF.

In nucleotides, the CDR3 is TGCGCCAGCAGGGAGGTAGCGGGAGCGCTCGGCACAGATACGCAGTATTTT. Protein sequence: CASREVAGALGTDTQYF. The chain joins TRBV5-1 to TRBJ2-3; 9 bases agree with TRBD2. With 5 bases clipped from V and 1 base from J, the junction kept 11 bases outside the gene matches. Germline loops: CDR1 SGHRS, CDR2 YFSETQ. This CDR3 spans 17 amino acids.

This clone was recorded only once. The DNA of the CDR3 is TGTGCCAGCAGTTTGACTAGCGGGAGATGGGATACGCAGTATTTT. Protein sequence: CASSLTSGRWDTQYF. The J gene is TRBJ2-3, the V gene TRBV28; 12 bases are a match to TRBD2. The trim removed 3 bases at V and 6 bases at J, leaving 4 bases unmatched. CDR1 and CDR2 from the germline V gene are MDHEN and SYDVKM. CDR3 length: 15 amino acids.

This chain joins TRBV11-2 and TRBJ2-5; tentatively, D is TRBD1 (6 bases). The germline V and J ends were trimmed by 5 bases and 3 bases, with 22 bases remaining between them. Germline-derived CDR1 and CDR2 are SGHAT and FQNNGV. The CDR3 loop spans 17 amino acids. This CDR3 is CASSPSSGGFGKETQYF. CDR3 DNA: TGTGCCAGCAGCCCTAGTAGTGGGGGCTTTGGTAAAGAGACCCAGTACTTC.

This chain uses TRBV29-1 with TRBJ1-5, with D possibly TRBD1 on 5 matching bases. This CDR3 has 15 amino acids. V shed 6 bases and J shed 4 bases, with 19 bases lying between them. The germline V gene has CDR1 SQVTM and CDR2 ANQGSEA. The CDR3 protein is CSVALGGSPNQPQHF. The CDR3 DNA sequence: TGCAGCGTGGCCCTCGGGGGTTCGCCAAATCAGCCCCAGCATTTT.

As DNA, the CDR3 is TGTGCCAGCAGTCCGCGGACAGGGGGCTTGTGGGGCAATCAGCCCCAGCATTTT. Its protein is CASSPRTGGLWGNQPQHF. The V and J genes are TRBV21-1 and TRBJ1-5; the table assigns TRBD1, which was not confirmed against the DNA. TRBV21-1 is termed a pseudogene. This CDR3 region has 18 residues.

The genes are TRBV11-2 and TRBJ2-1, with 11 bases matching TRBD2. The CDR3 contains 17 residues. Germline V gene lookup returns CDR1 SGHAT and CDR2 FQNNGV. With 5 bases clipped from V and 6 bases from J, the junction kept 12 bases outside the gene matches. CDR3 sequence reads: CASSSLAGGLNPNEQFF. The CDR3 DNA is TGTGCCAGCAGCAGCCTAGCGGGAGGCCTGAACCCCAATGAGCAGTTCTTC.

This chain joins TRBV5-1 and TRBJ2-7, with TRBD2 as a possible D gene (5 bases). Between the trimmed V and J ends, which lost 4 bases and 2 bases, there was a span of 10 bases. The germline gives CDR1 SGHRS, CDR2 YFSETQ. This CDR3 has 13 amino acids. Here the CDR3 reads CASSPDGTYEQYF. CDR3 nucleotides: TGCGCCAGCAGCCCAGACGGGACCTACGAGCAGTACTTC.

V is TRBV6-5 and J is TRBJ2-7; TRBD1 agrees at 7 bases. Germline CDR1 MNHEY, CDR2 SVGAGI. V lost 6 bases to trimming and J lost 3 bases; unmatched junction nucleotides: 11. This CDR3 has 15 residues. CDR3 residues: CASSPTLGQVYEQYF. The CDR3 bases are TGTGCCAGCAGCCCAACTCTTGGACAGGTCTACGAGCAGTACTTC.

The CDR3 DNA follows: TGTGCCAGCAGCTTAGGGGGAGGGTACTCCTACGAGCAGTACTTC. The encoded protein is CASSLGGGYSYEQYF. This chain uses TRBV7-2 with TRBJ2-7; 7 positions agree with TRBD2. The CDR3 loop spans 15 amino acids. The germline V gene encodes CDR1 SGHTA and CDR2 FQGNSA. Trimming took 1 base from V and 0 from J; bases not matched to a gene: 3.

The rearrangement uses TRBV6-5 and TRBJ1-2; weak D call: TRBD1 (6 bases). This CDR3 is built from 15 residues. The germline V gene encodes CDR1 MNHEY and CDR2 SVGAGI. Trimming shortened V by 2 bases and J by 0 bases, and 10 bases separated the two germline ends. The CDR3 here is CASSYIGQPNYGYTF. The CDR3 DNA sequence: TGTGCCAGCAGTTACATCGGACAGCCTAACTATGGCTACACCTTC.

This clone came up a few times. CDR3 in DNA: TGTGCCAGCAGTTACTTAGCGGGAGAAGTCTACGAGCAGTACTTC. Its translation is CASSYLAGEVYEQYF. The rearrangement links TRBV6-5 to TRBJ2-7, with 9 positions matching TRBD2. Germline V gene data show CDR1 as MNHEY and CDR2 as SVGAGI. The CDR3 loop spans 15 amino acids. The V segment lost 1 base and the J segment 3 bases; nucleotides outside the gene matches: 4.

The chain joins TRBV28 to TRBJ2-1; D uncertain. This CDR3 is built from 10 residues. V lost 3 bases and J 9 bases, leaving 3 bases between the germline ends. Germline V gene lookup returns CDR1 MDHEN and CDR2 SYDVKM. CDR3 coding DNA: TGTGCCAGCAGTTTCGGTGAGCAGTTCTTC. Its translation: CASSFGEQFF.

The chain combines TRBV3-1 (or the pseudogene TRBV3-2) with TRBJ2-6; unclear D gene. In germline, CDR1 is LGHDT, CDR2 YNNKEL (reference sequence). The CDR3 is 15 residues long. V was pared by 4 bases and J by 2 bases, with 9 bases between. The CDR3 here is CASSLRQAGANVLTF. The DNA for the CDR3 is TGTGCCAGCAGCCTTCGGCAGGCTGGGGCCAACGTCCTGACTTTC.

This clone was picked up a small number of times. V gene TRBV28 combines with J gene TRBJ2-2, with 11 nucleotides matching TRBD1. V was pared by 5 bases and J by 2 bases, with 7 bases of the junction left unmatched. CDR1 MDHEN and CDR2 SYDVKM come from the germline V gene. There are 17 residues in the CDR3. CDR3 coding DNA: TGTGCCAGCAGTCCGAGGACAGGGGGCTTAAACACCGGGGAGCTGTTTTTT. Protein: CASSPRTGGLNTGELFF.

This sequence joins TRBV7-9 and TRBJ2-7, with 10 bases aligning to TRBD1. Unmatched junction bases numbered 4, after V lost 8 bases and J lost 6 bases. The CDR3 has 12 amino acids. Germline V lookup: CDR1 SEHNR, CDR2 FQNEAQ (reference sequence). CDR3 in DNA: TGTGCCAGCGGGACAGGGGCGTTCGAGCAGTACTTC. Amino acids: CASGTGAFEQYF.

Concerning this clone: The identical CDR3 is also encoded by other nucleotide sequences in the sample. The chain employs TRBV18 and TRBJ2-7; D perhaps matches TRBD1 (5 bases). Between the trimmed V and J ends, which lost 3 bases and 0 bases, there was a span of 6 bases. The CDR3 runs 13 residues. Germline CDR1 reads KGHSH; CDR2 reads LQKENI. In nucleotides, the CDR3 is TGTGCCAGCTCACCCAGGGACTCCTACGAGCAGTACTTC. Translated, it gives CASSPRDSYEQYF.

The chain joins TRBV5-4 to TRBJ2-7; TRBD1 is a possible D gene (5 bases). In germline, CDR1 is SGHNT, CDR2 YYREEE (reference sequence). The CDR3 contains 14 residues. V shed 4 bases and J shed 3 bases, with 14 bases lying between them. The CDR3 sequence is CASSIDSHLYEQYF. For the CDR3, the DNA is TGTGCCAGCAGCATCGACAGTCACCTCTACGAGCAGTACTTC.

The rearrangement links TRBV28 to TRBJ1-1, with D possibly matching TRBD1 (6 bases). Trimming left V 7 bases short and J 3 bases short, with 15 bases between. Germline lookup yields CDR1 MDHEN and CDR2 SYDVKM. CDR3 size: 14 residues. CDR3 amino acids: CASKRLGAYTEAFF. DNA of the CDR3: TGTGCCAGCAAAAGGTTGGGGGCTTACACTGAAGCTTTCTTT.

The J gene is TRBJ1-1, the V gene TRBV7-9, with TRBD1 identical over 8 bases. The CDR3 extends over 13 amino acids. Germline CDR1 and CDR2: SEHNR and FQNEAQ (reference sequence). The ends lost 7 bases at V and 2 bases at J; junction bases unmatched: 3. CDR3 region: CASTTGVNTEAFF. The CDR3 DNA follows: TGTGCCAGCACGACAGGGGTTAACACTGAAGCTTTCTTT.

This chain connects TRBV3-1 (or the pseudogene TRBV3-2) to TRBJ2-2; no clear D. Germline V CDR1 and CDR2: LGHDT, YNNKEL (reference sequence). V lost 1 base, J lost 0 bases, and 9 bases lay in between. This CDR3 region has 16 residues. The CDR3, as DNA: TGTGCCAGCAGCCAAGTCGGCGGATCGAACACCGGGGAGCTGTTTTTT. Translation gives CASSQVGGSNTGELFF.

This chain joins TRBV2 and TRBJ1-1; D remains ambiguous. The length of the CDR3 is 13 residues. Germline values: CDR1 SNHLY, CDR2 FYNNEI. The V and J ends lost 7 bases and 3 bases respectively, with 12 bases between them. CDR3 sequence (DNA): TGTGCCAGCACCCCATCTCGGGACACTGAAGCTTTCTTT. This codes for CASTPSRDTEAFF.